The T cell receptor (beta chain) described here comes from a study of OX40 agonist ivuxolimab in advanced cancers. The assay was immunoSEQ multiplex PCR, and TCRdb's table has in-frame clones only and misses some. The profile shows 40,000 or so clones, 89% of them singletons. This clonotype was obtained from an adult with an advanced solid tumor such as melanoma, head and neck, liver or kidney cancer. Here the sequenced sample was CD4+ or CD8+ T cells sorted from blood, taken in a trial of the OX40 agonist ivuxolimab.

This chain's CDR3 is CASRHVSGLQETQYF. The CDR3 DNA is TGTGCCAGCAGGCACGTCTCGGGGCTTCAAGAGACCCAGTACTTC. The V and J genes are TRBV5-6 and TRBJ2-5; D is tentatively TRBD1 or TRBD2 (5 bases each). CDR1 and CDR2 (germline): SGHDT, YYEEEE. V dropped 5 bases and J dropped 2 bases, with 16 bases sitting between them. This CDR3 has 15 amino acids.